The 5 T cell receptor beta chains below come from one sample, sequenced in a study of T cell responses to AZD1222 COVID-19 vaccine. The data were produced by immunoSEQ multiplex PCR, yet TCRdb's version contains in-frame clones alone and is incomplete. The sample holds more than 140,000 clones, approximately 90% seen once. The material sequenced was peripheral blood, taken on day 0 of AZD1222 vaccination. The receptors shown here come from an adult in good health.

This clone was seen a few times. This chain links TRBV6-5 with TRBJ2-1; 8 bases fit TRBD2. After removal of 5 bases from V and 4 bases from J, the junction contained 7 bases not matched to a gene. This CDR3 comprises 15 residues. Germline V gene lookup returns CDR1 MNHEY and CDR2 SVGAGI. The CDR3 reads CASSTGGRLYNEQFF. CDR3 DNA: TGTGCCAGCAGTACGGGCGGGAGGTTATACAATGAGCAGTTCTTC.

The J gene is TRBJ1-4, the V gene TRBV14; D is uncertain. Germline CDR1 and CDR2: SGHDN and FVKESK. The CDR3 has 15 residues. Trimming took 5 bases from V and 4 from J, leaving 14 bases between them. The CDR3 DNA reads as TGTGCCAGCAGCACTCGGCGAGGGATTAATGAAAAACTGTTTTTT. Amino acids: CASSTRRGINEKLFF.

The chain recombines TRBV10-3 with TRBJ1-3; possible D gene TRBD1, 6 bases. The CDR3 is 14 residues long. Germline V lookup: CDR1 ENHRY, CDR2 SYGVKD. V was pared by 4 bases and J by 1 base, with 8 bases between. The CDR3 sequence is CAISVGGSGNTIYF. The CDR3 coding sequence is TGTGCCATCAGTGTAGGGGGGTCTGGAAACACCATATATTTT.

The CDR3 coding sequence is TGTGCCAGCGGGTCACAGGGGGCCAAAAACATTCAGTACTTC. Amino acids: CASGSQGAKNIQYF. V usage is TRBV27 and J usage is TRBJ2-4; 7 bases align to TRBD1. The ends lost 8 bases at V and 1 base at J; junction bases unmatched: 5. Per germline, CDR1 MNHEY and CDR2 SMNVEV (reference sequence). The CDR3 is 14 residues long.

This chain links TRBV5-4 with TRBJ1-2, with D maybe TRBD1 (5 bases). This CDR3 contains 13 residues. Looked up from germline, CDR1 is SGHNT and CDR2 is YYREEE (reference sequence). V was cut by 4 bases and J by 6 bases, with 13 bases left in between. CDR3 sequence: CASSRDRGDGYTF. The CDR3 bases are TGTGCCAGCAGCAGAGACAGAGGGGATGGCTACACCTTC.